One sample yielded the 10 T cell receptor beta chains listed below, sequenced in a study of blood T cell repertoires in COVID-19. This table comes from immunoSEQ multiplex PCR, and its TCRdb copy is limited to in-frame clones, with some not included. The data contain about 250,000 clones, around 90% of them seen just once; the ten biggest clones take up approximately 1.4%. The sample taken for sequencing was peripheral blood. The source is an elderly man with acute or convalescent COVID-19.

The rearrangement joins TRBV29-1 to TRBJ2-3; 7 bases line up with TRBD2. Germline-derived CDR1 and CDR2 are SQVTM and ANQGSEA. The V gene end was trimmed by 2 bases and the J gene end by 1 base; junction bases not matched to a gene: 6. The CDR3 covers 15 residues. The CDR3 DNA reads as TGCAGCGTTGAACCTCTACGGGGGGGCACAGATACGCAGTATTTT. It specifies CSVEPLRGGTDTQYF.

This clone was observed a few times. This chain links TRBV7-2 with TRBJ1-1; D is possibly TRBD1 (5 bases). The V gene's germline CDR1 is SGHTA and CDR2 FQGNSA. The CDR3 extends over 13 amino acids. V lost 7 bases and J 4 bases, leaving 13 bases between the germline ends. The CDR3 here is CASIPGRGTEAFF. CDR3 nucleotide sequence: TGTGCCAGCATCCCAGGGAGGGGCACTGAAGCTTTCTTT.

The rearrangement joins TRBV19 to TRBJ1-1; D is unclear. The ends were cut back, 3 bases at V and 4 bases at J, with 18 bases in the middle. The CDR3 is 16 amino acids. Germline CDR1 LNHDA, CDR2 SQIVND (reference sequence). CDR3 sequence (DNA): TGTGCCAGTAGTATCGGATCAGGAGGTCGCGGCACTGAAGCTTTCTTT. Its translation: CASSIGSGGRGTEAFF.

The rearrangement joins TRBV7-9 to TRBJ1-1; 7 bases are a match to TRBD1. J was trimmed by 0 bases and V by 0 bases; bases with no gene match: 4. The CDR3 totals 16 residues. Germline V gene data show CDR1 as SEHNR and CDR2 as FQNEAQ (reference sequence). CDR3 nucleotide sequence: TGTGCCAGCAGCTTAGCGACCGGGACAGTGAACACTGAAGCTTTCTTT. Its protein is CASSLATGTVNTEAFF.

V is TRBV3-1 (or the pseudogene TRBV3-2) and J is TRBJ2-7; 7 bases are a match to TRBD1. Looked up from germline, CDR1 is LGHDT and CDR2 is YNNKEL (reference sequence). The CDR3 has 15 residues. After removal of 5 bases from V and 2 bases from J, the junction contained 9 bases not matched to a gene. CDR3 nucleotides: TGTGCCAGCAGCAAAACAGGGGCCTCGACCTACGAGCAGTACTTC. This gives the protein CASSKTGASTYEQYF.

This rearrangement joins TRBV5-1 to TRBJ2-3; 12 bases line up with TRBD2. Germline lookup yields CDR1 SGHRS and CDR2 YFSETQ. The CDR3 extends over 17 amino acids. V shed 4 bases and J 0 bases; nucleotides not matched to a gene: 6. Here the CDR3 reads CASSGGLAGFSTDTQYF. The CDR3 DNA reads TGCGCCAGCAGCGGGGGACTAGCGGGCTTTAGCACAGATACGCAGTATTTT. The full variable domain, with the rest looked up from reference TRBV5-1 and TRBJ2-3, is KAGVTQTPRYLIKTRGQQVTLSCSPISGHRSVSWYQQTPGQGLQFLFEYFSETQRNKGNFPGRFSGRQFSNSRSEMNVSTLELGDSALYLCASSGGLAGFSTDTQYFGPGTRLTVL.

CDR3 loop: CASSLPGGSSYEQYF. In nucleotides, the CDR3 is TGCGCCAGCAGCCTTCCCGGCGGGAGTAGTTACGAGCAGTACTTC. The chain links TRBV5-1 to TRBJ2-7, with TRBD2 matching 7 bases. Trimming removed 4 bases from V and 4 bases from J; junction bases left unmatched: 11. Germline V CDR1 and CDR2: SGHRS, YFSETQ. This CDR3 comprises 15 residues.

This chain joins TRBV6-2 or TRBV6-3 and TRBJ1-5, with TRBD1 matching 8 bases. Germline lookup yields CDR1 MNHEY and CDR2 SVGEGT. Trimming removed 5 bases from V and 2 bases from J; junction bases left unmatched: 5. This CDR3 is 15 amino acids long. CDR3 sequence reads: CASSSPTGGNQPQHF. CDR3 coding DNA: TGTGCCAGCAGTAGCCCGACAGGGGGCAATCAGCCCCAGCATTTT.

The chain recombines TRBV6-2 or TRBV6-3 with TRBJ2-5; D possibly corresponds to TRBD2 (7 bases). V was trimmed by 2 bases and J by 7 bases, leaving 17 bases between them. Germline V lookup: CDR1 MNHEY, CDR2 SVGEGT. The CDR3 runs 15 residues. The DNA for the CDR3 is TGTGCCAGCAGTTACGGGGGGGGGCGGAAGGCGACCCAGTACTTC. This encodes CASSYGGGRKATQYF.

V gene TRBV7-2 combines with J gene TRBJ2-1; D perhaps matches TRBD2 (6 bases). Trimming removed 5 bases from V and 6 bases from J, with 20 bases in between. CDR1 is SGHTA and CDR2 is FQGNSA in the germline V gene. The CDR3 totals 16 residues. The CDR3 DNA reads TGTGCCAGCAGCCCCCGGATTGGAAAGACTAGCAATGAGCAGTTCTTC. Its protein product is CASSPRIGKTSNEQFF. Full variable domain (missing parts from reference TRBV7-2 and TRBJ2-1): GAGVSQSPSNKVTEKGKDVELRCDPISGHTALYWYRQSLGQGLEFLIYFQGNSAPDKSGLPSDRFSAERTGGSVSTLTIQRTQQEDSAVYLCASSPRIGKTSNEQFFGPGTRLTVL.